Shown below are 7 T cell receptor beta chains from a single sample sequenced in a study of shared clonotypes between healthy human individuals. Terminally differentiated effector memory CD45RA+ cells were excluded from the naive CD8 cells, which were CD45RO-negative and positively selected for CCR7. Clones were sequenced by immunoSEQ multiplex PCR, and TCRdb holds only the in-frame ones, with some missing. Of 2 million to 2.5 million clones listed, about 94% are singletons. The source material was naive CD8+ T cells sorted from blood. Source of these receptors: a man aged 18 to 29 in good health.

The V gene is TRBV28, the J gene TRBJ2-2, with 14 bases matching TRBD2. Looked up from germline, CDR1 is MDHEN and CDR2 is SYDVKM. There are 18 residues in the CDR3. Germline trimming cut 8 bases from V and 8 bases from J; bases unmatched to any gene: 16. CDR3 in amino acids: CASSTPGLAGARTGELFF. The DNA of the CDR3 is TGTGCCAGCTCGACCCCGGGACTAGCGGGAGCGCGAACTGGGGAGCTGTTTTTT. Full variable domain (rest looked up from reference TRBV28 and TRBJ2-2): DVKVTQSSRYLVKRTGEKVFLECVQDMDHENMFWYRQDPGLGLRLIYFSYDVKMKEKGDIPEGYSVSREKKERFSLILESASTNQTSMYLCASSTPGLAGARTGELFFGEGSRLTVL.

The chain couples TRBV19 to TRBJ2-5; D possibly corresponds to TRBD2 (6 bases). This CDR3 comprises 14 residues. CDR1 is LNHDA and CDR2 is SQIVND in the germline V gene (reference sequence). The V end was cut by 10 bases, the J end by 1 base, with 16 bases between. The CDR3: CATQDTGGQETQYF. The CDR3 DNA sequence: TGTGCCACCCAGGACACCGGGGGCCAAGAGACCCAGTACTTC.

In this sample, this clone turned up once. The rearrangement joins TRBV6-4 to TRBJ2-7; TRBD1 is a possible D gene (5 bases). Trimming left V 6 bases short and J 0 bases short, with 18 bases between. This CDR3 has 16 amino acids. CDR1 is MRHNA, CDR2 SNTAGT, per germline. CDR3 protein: CASSGTHWQGSYEQYF. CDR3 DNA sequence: TGTGCCAGCAGCGGTACCCATTGGCAGGGCTCCTACGAGCAGTACTTC.

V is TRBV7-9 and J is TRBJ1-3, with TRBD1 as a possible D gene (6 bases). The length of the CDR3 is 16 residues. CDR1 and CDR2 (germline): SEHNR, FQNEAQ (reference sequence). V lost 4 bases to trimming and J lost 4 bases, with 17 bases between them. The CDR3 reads CASSSVPGERGNTIYF. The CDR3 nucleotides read TGTGCCAGCAGCTCAGTTCCAGGGGAGAGAGGAAACACCATATATTTT.

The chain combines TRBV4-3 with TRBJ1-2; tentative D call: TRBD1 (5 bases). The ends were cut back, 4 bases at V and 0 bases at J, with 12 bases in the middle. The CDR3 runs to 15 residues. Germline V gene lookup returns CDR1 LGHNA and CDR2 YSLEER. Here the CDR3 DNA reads TGCGCCAGCAGCCCTTTACAGGCTCCTAACTATGGCTACACCTTC. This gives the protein CASSPLQAPNYGYTF.

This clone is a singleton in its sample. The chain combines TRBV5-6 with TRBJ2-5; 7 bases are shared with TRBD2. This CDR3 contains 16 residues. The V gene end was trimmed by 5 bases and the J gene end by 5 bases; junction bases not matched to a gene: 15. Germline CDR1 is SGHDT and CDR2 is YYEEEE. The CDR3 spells CASRFWGGSSGETQYF. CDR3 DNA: TGTGCCAGCAGGTTCTGGGGCGGGAGTTCGGGGGAGACCCAGTACTTC.

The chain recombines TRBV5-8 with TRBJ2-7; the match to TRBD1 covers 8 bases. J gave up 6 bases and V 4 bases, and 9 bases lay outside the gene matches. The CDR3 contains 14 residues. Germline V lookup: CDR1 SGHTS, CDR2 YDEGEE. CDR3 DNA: TGTGCCAGCAGCGTCCCGGGACAGGAACTCGAGCAGTACTTC. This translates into CASSVPGQELEQYF. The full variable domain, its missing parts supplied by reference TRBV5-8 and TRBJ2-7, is EAGVTQSPTHLIKTRGQQATLRCSPISGHTSVYWYQQALGLGLQFLLWYDEGEERNRGNFPPRFSGRQFPNYSSELNVNALELEDSALYLCASSVPGQELEQYFGPGTRLTVT.